This is a list of T cell receptor beta chains from one sample in a study of vaccination effects on CD4 cells after COVID-19. Their specific antigens are unknown. Clones were read by immunoSEQ multiplex PCR, and TCRdb kept only the in-frame ones, dropping some. The table has around 26,000 clones, over 65% seen once. This sample comprised CD4+ T cells from PBMCs cultured without peptide, obtained before COVID-19 vaccination. These TCRs come from a human donor who received a COVID-19 vaccine. The CDR3 runs from the conserved cysteine through the conserved F or W. Each record gives: J gene, D gene, V gene, clone size, CDR3 DNA, CDR3 protein. A D gene is named only where the DNA matches it firmly. A row's size may be missing; if present it is once, few, many or a size class.

J: TRBJ2-7
D: TRBD2
V: TRBV13
size: few
DNA: TGTGCCAGCAGCCACGGTGAAGCTCGGGTTAGCGGGAGGGCCCCCTACGAGCAGTACTTC
CDR3: CASSHGEARVSGRAPYEQYF

J: TRBJ1-1
D: NA
V: TRBV11-2
size: NA
DNA: TGTGCCAGCAGCCCCGGAGGTAGCACGAACACTGAAGCTTTCTTT
CDR3: CASSPGGSTNTEAFF

J: TRBJ1-3
D: NA
V: TRBV28
size: NA
DNA: TGTGCCAGCAGTTCGTCAATCAGGGCCACAAAGGCTGGAAACACCATATATTTT
CDR3: CASSSSIRATKAGNTIYF

J: TRBJ1-1
D: NA
V: TRBV6-6
size: NA
DNA: TGTGCCAGCAGTTATAGGCTGGCTGAAGCTTTCTTT
CDR3: CASSYRLAEAFF

J: TRBJ2-7
D: NA
V: TRBV7-9
size: few
DNA: TGTGCCAGCAGCCTGAGCGCGAACTACGAGCAGTACTTC
CDR3: CASSLSANYEQYF

J: TRBJ2-2
D: NA
V: TRBV29-1
size: NA
DNA: TGCAGCGTTGGGGGTGCGAACACCGGGGAGCTGTTTTTT
CDR3: CSVGGANTGELFF

J: TRBJ2-5
D: NA
V: TRBV2
size: NA
DNA: TGTGCCAGCAGGAAACAGGGGAGGGGGACCCTTTGGGAGACCCAGTACTTC
CDR3: CASRKQGRGTLWETQYF

J: TRBJ2-1
D: NA
V: TRBV5-4
size: NA
DNA: TGTGCCAGCAGCTTGGCTTCGAGCTCCTACAATGAGCAGTTCTTC
CDR3: CASSLASSSYNEQFF

J: TRBJ1-1
D: TRBD1
V: TRBV5-1
size: NA
DNA: TGCGCCAGCAGGGCAGGGGGCTTTGGCACTGAAGCTTTCTTT
CDR3: CASRAGGFGTEAFF

J: TRBJ2-5
D: NA
V: TRBV10-3
size: NA
DNA: TGTGCCATCAGTGAGTCTGTAGTGAATGCCCAGTACTTC
CDR3: CAISESVVNAQYF

J: TRBJ2-4
D: NA
V: TRBV27
size: NA
DNA: TGTGCCAGCAGTCCGGGACTTCAAAACATTCAGTACTTC
CDR3: CASSPGLQNIQYF

J: TRBJ1-2
D: NA
V: TRBV6-5
size: NA
DNA: TGTGCCACTACCCGGGGCAGCCTCGTCCCTTTC
CDR3: CATTRGSLVPF

J: TRBJ2-5
D: NA
V: TRBV5-1
size: NA
DNA: TGCGCCAGCAGCTCCGGACTAACGCCGGTTGGGGAGACCCAGTACTTC
CDR3: CASSSGLTPVGETQYF